The clone carrying this TCR beta chain was recorded a few times. Its matching antigen is unknown. A unique molecular identifier was carried by every single TCR cDNA molecule. TCRdb ran MiXCR on the 5' RACE reads and lists one entry per CDR3 protein. This table holds 10,000 or so distinct CDR3 sequences, less than 15% found once. The data originate from a study of spatial heterogeneity in lung cancer. The length of the CDR3 is 16 residues. V was pared by 6 bases and J by 2 bases, with 19 bases between. Study conclusions and caveats: Tumor mutation counts were tracked by expanded intratumoral alpha and beta TCR counts.

Described time point: sample taken at primary tumor resection. Source: lung tumor tissue, taken at surgery. This clonotype originated in a male donor with early-stage non-small cell lung cancer. The chain couples TRBV12-3 or TRBV12-4 to TRBJ1-1; possible D gene TRBD1, 6 bases. The CDR3 DNA follows: TGTGCCAGCAGCCCTCCTGGGGGGGGCCCAAACACTGAAGCTTTCTTT. Translation: CASSPPGGGPNTEAFF.